This TCR beta chain was recovered during a study of beta chain features in type 1 diabetes. On the study more broadly: Cell yields, gender and age were similar in healthy donors and patients.

V lost 4 bases and J 9 bases, leaving 13 bases between the germline ends. CDR3 length: 12 amino acids. Germline V gene sequence: CDR1 SGHTA, CDR2 FQGNSA. Study-level findings and limits: TCRB repertoires of naive, central memory and Treg cells appeared more similar among patients than among healthy donors. Shorter TCRB CDR3s, moderately but significantly so, marked every one of the four CD4+ subsets in Type 1 diabetes patients.

CD45RO/CCR7/CD25/CD127/CD95/CD27 staining was used to isolate CD4+ naive, central memory, regulatory and stem cell-like memory cells by sorting. A few counts support this clone. What it binds is not known. The authors reverse transcribed all of the isolated RNA, so sequencing captured expressed TCRB transcripts. Only in-frame clones appear in the TCRdb table, and some are missing; sequencing was by immunoSEQ multiplex PCR. This sample has hundreds of thousands of clones, with 15% to 19% found just once. J is TRBJ2-7 and V is TRBV7-2, with D perhaps TRBD1 (5 bases). Sequencing was done on a sample of naive CD4+ T cells from blood. This clonotype was obtained from a man aged 18 to 30 in good health. Here the CDR3 reads CASSSRVWGQYF. The CDR3, as DNA: TGTGCCAGCAGCTCCAGGGTTTGGGGGCAGTACTTC.